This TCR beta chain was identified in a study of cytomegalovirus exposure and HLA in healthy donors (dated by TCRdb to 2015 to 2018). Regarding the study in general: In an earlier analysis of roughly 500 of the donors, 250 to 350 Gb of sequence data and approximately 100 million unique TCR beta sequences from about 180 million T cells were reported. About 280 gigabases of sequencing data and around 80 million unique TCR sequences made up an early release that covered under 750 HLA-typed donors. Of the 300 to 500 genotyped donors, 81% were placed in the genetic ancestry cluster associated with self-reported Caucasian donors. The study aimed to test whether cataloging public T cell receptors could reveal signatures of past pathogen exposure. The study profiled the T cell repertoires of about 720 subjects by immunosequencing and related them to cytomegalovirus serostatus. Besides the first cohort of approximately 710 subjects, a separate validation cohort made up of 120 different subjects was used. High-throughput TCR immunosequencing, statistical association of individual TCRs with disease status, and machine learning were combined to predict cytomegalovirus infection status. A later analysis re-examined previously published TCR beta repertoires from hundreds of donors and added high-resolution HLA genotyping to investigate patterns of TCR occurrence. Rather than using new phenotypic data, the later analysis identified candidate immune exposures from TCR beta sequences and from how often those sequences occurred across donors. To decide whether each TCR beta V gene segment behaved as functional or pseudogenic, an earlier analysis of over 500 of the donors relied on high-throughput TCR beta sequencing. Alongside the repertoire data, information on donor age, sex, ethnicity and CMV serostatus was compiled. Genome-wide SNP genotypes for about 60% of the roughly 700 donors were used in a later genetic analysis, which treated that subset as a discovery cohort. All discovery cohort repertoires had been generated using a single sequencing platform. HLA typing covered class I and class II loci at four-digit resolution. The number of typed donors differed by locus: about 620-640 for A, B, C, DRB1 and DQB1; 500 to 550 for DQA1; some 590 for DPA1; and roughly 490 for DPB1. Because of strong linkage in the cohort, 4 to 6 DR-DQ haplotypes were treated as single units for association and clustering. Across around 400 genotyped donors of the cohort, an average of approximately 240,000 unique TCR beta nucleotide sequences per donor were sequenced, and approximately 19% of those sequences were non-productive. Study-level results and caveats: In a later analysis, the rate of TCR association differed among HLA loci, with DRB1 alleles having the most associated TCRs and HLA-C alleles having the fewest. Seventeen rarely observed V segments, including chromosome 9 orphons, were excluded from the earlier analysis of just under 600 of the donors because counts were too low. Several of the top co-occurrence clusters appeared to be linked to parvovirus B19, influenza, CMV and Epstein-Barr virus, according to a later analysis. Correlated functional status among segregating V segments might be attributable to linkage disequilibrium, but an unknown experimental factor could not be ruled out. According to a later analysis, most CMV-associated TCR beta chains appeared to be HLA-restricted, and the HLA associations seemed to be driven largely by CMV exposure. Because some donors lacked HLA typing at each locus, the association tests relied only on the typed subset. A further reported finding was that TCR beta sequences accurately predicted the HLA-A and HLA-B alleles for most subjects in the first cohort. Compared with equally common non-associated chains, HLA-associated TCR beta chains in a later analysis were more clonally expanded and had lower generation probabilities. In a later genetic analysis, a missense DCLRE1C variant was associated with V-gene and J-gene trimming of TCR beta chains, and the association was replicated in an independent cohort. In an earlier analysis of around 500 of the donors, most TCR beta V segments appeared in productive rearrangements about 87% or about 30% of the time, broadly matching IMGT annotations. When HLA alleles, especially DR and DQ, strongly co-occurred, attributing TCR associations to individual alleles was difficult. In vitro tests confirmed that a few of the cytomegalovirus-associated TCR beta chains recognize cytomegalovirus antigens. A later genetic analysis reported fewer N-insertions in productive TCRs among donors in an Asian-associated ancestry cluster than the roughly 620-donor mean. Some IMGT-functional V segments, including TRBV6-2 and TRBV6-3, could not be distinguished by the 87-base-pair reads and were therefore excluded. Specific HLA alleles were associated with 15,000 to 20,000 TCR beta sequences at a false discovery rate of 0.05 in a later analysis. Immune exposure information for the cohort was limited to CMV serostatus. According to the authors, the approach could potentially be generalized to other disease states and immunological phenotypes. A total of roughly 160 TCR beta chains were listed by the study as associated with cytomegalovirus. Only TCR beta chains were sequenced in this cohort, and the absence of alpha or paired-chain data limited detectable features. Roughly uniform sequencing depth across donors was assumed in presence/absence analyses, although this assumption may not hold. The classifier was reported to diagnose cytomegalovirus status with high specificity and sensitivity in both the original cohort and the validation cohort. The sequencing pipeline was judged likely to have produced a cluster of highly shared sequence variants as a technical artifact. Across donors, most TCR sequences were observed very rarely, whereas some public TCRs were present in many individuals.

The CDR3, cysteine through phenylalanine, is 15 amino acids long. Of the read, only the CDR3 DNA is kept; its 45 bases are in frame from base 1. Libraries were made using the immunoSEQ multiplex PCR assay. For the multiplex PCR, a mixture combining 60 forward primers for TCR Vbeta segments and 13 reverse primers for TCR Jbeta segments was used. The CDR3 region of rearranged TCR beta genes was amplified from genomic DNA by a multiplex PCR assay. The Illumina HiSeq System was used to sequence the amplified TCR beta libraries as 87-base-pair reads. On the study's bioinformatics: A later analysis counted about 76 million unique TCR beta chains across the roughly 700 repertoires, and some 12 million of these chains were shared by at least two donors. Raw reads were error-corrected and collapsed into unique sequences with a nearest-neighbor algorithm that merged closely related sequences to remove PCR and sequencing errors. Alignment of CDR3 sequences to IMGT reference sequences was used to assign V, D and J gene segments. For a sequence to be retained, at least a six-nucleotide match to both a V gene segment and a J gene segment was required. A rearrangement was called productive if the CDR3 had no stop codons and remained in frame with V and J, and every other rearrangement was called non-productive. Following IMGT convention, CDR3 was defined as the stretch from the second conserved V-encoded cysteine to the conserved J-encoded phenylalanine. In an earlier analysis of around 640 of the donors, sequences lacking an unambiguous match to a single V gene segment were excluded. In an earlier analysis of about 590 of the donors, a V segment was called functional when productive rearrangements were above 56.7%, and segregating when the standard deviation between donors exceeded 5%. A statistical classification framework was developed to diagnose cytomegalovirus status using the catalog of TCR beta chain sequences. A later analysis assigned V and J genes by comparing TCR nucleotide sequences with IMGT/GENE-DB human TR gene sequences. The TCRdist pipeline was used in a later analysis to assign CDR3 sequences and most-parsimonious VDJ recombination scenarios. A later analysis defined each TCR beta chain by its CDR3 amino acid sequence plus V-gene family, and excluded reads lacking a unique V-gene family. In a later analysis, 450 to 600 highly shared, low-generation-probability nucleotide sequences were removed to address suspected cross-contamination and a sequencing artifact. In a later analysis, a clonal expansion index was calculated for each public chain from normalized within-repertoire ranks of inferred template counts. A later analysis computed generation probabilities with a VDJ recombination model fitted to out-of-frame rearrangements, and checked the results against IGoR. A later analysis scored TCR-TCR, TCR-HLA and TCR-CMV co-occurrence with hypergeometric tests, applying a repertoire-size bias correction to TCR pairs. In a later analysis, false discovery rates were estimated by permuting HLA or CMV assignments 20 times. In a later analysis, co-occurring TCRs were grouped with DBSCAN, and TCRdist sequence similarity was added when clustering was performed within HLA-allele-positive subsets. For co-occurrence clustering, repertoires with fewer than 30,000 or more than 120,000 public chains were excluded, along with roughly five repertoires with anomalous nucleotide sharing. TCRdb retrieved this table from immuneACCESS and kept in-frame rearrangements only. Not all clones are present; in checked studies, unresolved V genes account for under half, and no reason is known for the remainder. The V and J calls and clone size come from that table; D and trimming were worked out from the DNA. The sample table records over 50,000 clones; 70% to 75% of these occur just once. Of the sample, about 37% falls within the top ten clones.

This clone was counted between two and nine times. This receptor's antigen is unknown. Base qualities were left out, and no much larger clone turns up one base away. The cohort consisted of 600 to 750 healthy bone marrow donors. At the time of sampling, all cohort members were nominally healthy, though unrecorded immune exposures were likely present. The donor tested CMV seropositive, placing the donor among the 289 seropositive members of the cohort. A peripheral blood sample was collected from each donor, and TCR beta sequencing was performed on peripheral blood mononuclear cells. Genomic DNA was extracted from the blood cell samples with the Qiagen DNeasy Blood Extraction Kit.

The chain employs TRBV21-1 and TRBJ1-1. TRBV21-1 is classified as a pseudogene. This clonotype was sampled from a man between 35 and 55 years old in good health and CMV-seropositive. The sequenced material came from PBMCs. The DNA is TGTGCCAGCAGCAAAAGTATTAGATCGAACACTGAAGCTTTCTTT. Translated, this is CASSKSIRSNTEAFF.